The 10 T cell receptor beta chains reported below all come from one sample, sequenced in a study of Graves' ophthalmopathy and Graves' hyperthyroidism. Amplification from RNA transcripts yielded the TCR beta CDR3 regions. First-round RT-PCR relied on HTBI primers, and a second-round multiplex PCR came next. One entry per CDR3 protein, called by TCRdb with MiXCR from the multiplex PCR reads. The sample consists of about 590,000 distinct CDR3 sequences, 35% to 40% of them appearing once. Sample: peripheral blood or thyroid tissue (not recorded which). Receptors were obtained from an adult man with Graves' hyperthyroidism.

The J gene is TRBJ1-4, the V gene TRBV29-1; the match to TRBD1 covers 8 bases. Germline V gene lookup returns CDR1 SQVTM and CDR2 ANQGSEA. This CDR3 spans 13 amino acids. CDR3 nucleotides: TGCAGACGAGCGGACAGGGTGAATGAAAAACTGTTTTTT. It encodes CRRADRVNEKLFF.

DNA for the CDR3: TGTGCCAGCTCACCGCAGACAGGGATTAATTCACCCCTCCACTTT. Protein sequence: CASSPQTGINSPLHF. This rearrangement joins TRBV18 to TRBJ1-6; 7 bases are shared with TRBD1. Per the germline V gene, CDR1 is KGHSH and CDR2 is LQKENI. The CDR3 covers 15 residues. V was pared by 3 bases and J by 6 bases, with 5 bases of the junction left unmatched. Looking up the rest from reference TRBV18 and TRBJ1-6 gives the full variable domain: NAGVMQNPRHLVRRRGQEARLRCSPMKGHSHVYWYRQLPEEGLKFMVYLQKENIIDESGMPKERFSAEFPKEGPSILRIQQVVRGDSAAYFCASSPQTGINSPLHFGNGTRLTVT.

The chain couples TRBV25-1 to TRBJ1-4; D is unresolved. Germline V gives CDR1 MGHDK, CDR2 SYGVNS. The CDR3 is 14 amino acids. Trimming took off 9 bases at V and 1 base at J, with 12 bases between the two ends. As DNA, the CDR3 is TGTGCCAGTTCGACCGCCGGAACTAATGAAAAACTGTTTTTT. Amino acids: CASSTAGTNEKLFF.

On this clonotype: Just one base apart from a much larger clone, this may be a read error. This rearrangement joins TRBV7-9 to TRBJ2-7; D may match TRBD1 or TRBD2 (6 bases each). Germline CDR1 reads SEHNR; CDR2 reads FQNEAQ (reference sequence). V gave up 6 bases and J gave up 2 bases, with 14 bases separating them. The CDR3 has 14 residues. The CDR3 here is CASSATRGAYEQYF. The CDR3 DNA is TGTGCCAGCAGTGCTACTAGGGGGGCCTACGAGCAGTACTTC.

Of note for this clonotype: Possible read error: a much larger clone is one base away. This chain uses TRBV7-9 with TRBJ2-2; D not resolved. Trimming removed 5 bases at V and 7 bases at J, with 17 bases between. CDR3 length equals 15 residues. Germline values: CDR1 SEHNR, CDR2 FQNEAQ (reference sequence). CDR3 in amino acids: CASSPSMGFGGELFF. The DNA for the CDR3 is TGTGCCAGCAGCCCTTCGATGGGGTTCGGCGGGGAGCTGTTTTTT.

At least ten counts were recorded for this clonotype. This rearrangement joins TRBV20-1 to TRBJ1-2; D is perhaps TRBD1 (5 bases). Looked up from germline, CDR1 is DFQATT and CDR2 is SNEGSKA (reference sequence). The CDR3 covers 16 residues. Trimming left V 0 bases short and J 4 bases short, with 18 bases between. The CDR3 DNA is TGCAGTGCTAGAGATGGACGGGAAGGGGACCTCTATGGCTACACCTTC. It encodes CSARDGREGDLYGYTF.

Many counts were recorded for this clonotype. The rearrangement uses TRBV5-8 and TRBJ2-5, with D possibly TRBD1 on 6 matching bases. The CDR3 is made up of 13 amino acids. Germline values: CDR1 SGHTS, CDR2 YDEGEE. The V and J ends lost 5 bases and 2 bases respectively, with 10 bases between them. The CDR3 is CASRGGQQETQYF. CDR3 DNA sequence: TGTGCCAGCAGAGGGGGACAACAAGAGACCCAGTACTTC.

V and J are TRBV28 and TRBJ2-7; D is possibly TRBD1 (7 bases). The CDR3 length is 14 residues. Trimming pared 7 bases from V and 1 base from J, leaving 14 bases between. The germline V gene encodes CDR1 MDHEN and CDR2 SYDVKM. As DNA, the CDR3 is TGTGCCAGCAACCCGACAGGGAGGTCCTACGAGCAGTACTTC. This sequence encodes CASNPTGRSYEQYF. The variable domain in full, with the rest retrieved from reference TRBV28 and TRBJ2-7, is DVKVTQSSRYLVKRTGEKVFLECVQDMDHENMFWYRQDPGLGLRLIYFSYDVKMKEKGDIPEGYSVSREKKERFSLILESASTNQTSMYLCASNPTGRSYEQYFGPGTRLTVT.

The chain is built from TRBV24-1 and TRBJ2-7; D is possibly TRBD1 (6 bases). Germline V gives CDR1 KGHDR, CDR2 SFDVKD. The CDR3 runs to 17 residues. V shed 3 bases and J shed 2 bases, with 19 bases lying between them. In nucleotides, the CDR3 is TGTGCCACCAGTGATGGAAAGGGGGTTGGGGAAACCTACGAGCAGTACTTC. It translates to CATSDGKGVGETYEQYF.

As for this clonotype: One end of the junction varies from germline; a read error may be responsible. The chain has TRBV7-8 and TRBJ1-1; 8 bases are shared with TRBD1. In germline, CDR1 is SGHVS, CDR2 FQNEAQ. This CDR3 has 13 amino acids. In nucleotides, the CDR3 is TGTGCCTGGACAGGGTCTTTGAAGACTGAAGCTTTCTTT. The encoded protein is CAWTGSLKTEAFF.